Below, one T cell receptor beta chain is given with its context. This sample is part of a study of blood T cell repertoires in COVID-19. The wider study: The study drew acute and convalescent COVID-19 samples from the United States, Italy and Spain. T cells, B-cell-depleted T cells, or PBMCs provided the cDNA or gDNA that served as material.

This CDR3 contains 16 residues. Germline CDR1 and CDR2: SGDLS and YYNGEE. V shed 3 bases, J shed 3 bases, and the junction held 6 bases outside the gene matches. Sequencing used immunoSEQ multiplex PCR; TCRdb keeps in-frame clones, though not all of them. The sample has about 190,000 clones; 80% to 85% are singletons. This sequence originates from a woman in her 30s with acute or convalescent COVID-19. The chain is built from TRBV9 and TRBJ2-1, with TRBD2 identical over 10 bases. Material for sequencing was peripheral blood. CDR3 sequence reads: CASSALSGRIYNEQFF. In nucleotides, the CDR3 is TGTGCCAGCAGCGCTCTTAGCGGGAGGATCTACAATGAGCAGTTCTTC.